The clone carrying this T cell receptor (beta chain) appeared many times. Antigen unknown. The investigators amplified TCR beta CDR3 regions from RNA transcripts. Researchers ran a first-round RT-PCR on the TCR CDR3 using the HTBI primer set. One entry per CDR3 protein results from TCRdb running MiXCR on the multiplex PCR reads. This sample has around 430,000 distinct CDR3 sequences, with around 14% found just once. Over 18 months, lack of ophthalmopathy progression marked Graves' hyperthyroidism as stable. This record comes from a study of T cells in Graves' hyperthyroidism and ophthalmopathy. In germline, CDR1 is MDHEN, CDR2 SYDVKM. The V and J ends lost 2 bases and 2 bases, in that order; junction bases with no gene match: 3. CDR3 length equals 15 residues. Overall study findings and caveats: In the analysis, a 13 V-J model separated ophthalmopathy from stable hyperthyroidism. The model predicted ophthalmopathy a median roughly six months before onset. Among thyroid clonotypes expanded above 0.001, most also appeared in blood.

The genes are TRBV28 and TRBJ2-3; 8 nucleotides align to TRBD2. This clonotype was obtained from a woman between 25 and 40 years old with Graves' hyperthyroidism. The sequencing input was blood. For the CDR3, the DNA is TGTGCCAGCAGTTTAACGGGAGGGCCCACAGATACGCAGTATTTT. Its protein product is CASSLTGGPTDTQYF.